One and the same sample provided the 5 T cell receptor beta chains below, sequenced in a study of blood T cell repertoires in COVID-19. The table came from immunoSEQ multiplex PCR; TCRdb's copy has only in-frame clones and leaves some out. In the table there are tens of thousands of clones, approximately 85% of which are singletons. Source material: peripheral blood. The receptors stem from a woman aged 80 or older with acute or convalescent COVID-19.

The rearrangement links TRBV27 to TRBJ1-4, with D tentatively TRBD1 (6 bases). The ends were cut back, 0 bases at V and 9 bases at J, with 11 bases in the middle. The CDR3 is 14 residues long. The germline gives CDR1 MNHEY, CDR2 SMNVEV (reference sequence). For the CDR3, the DNA is TGTGCCAGCAGTTTATCGATACAGGGCAAAAAACTGTTTTTT. Translating gives CASSLSIQGKKLFF.

The chain is built from TRBV6-4 and TRBJ1-2; tentatively, D is TRBD1 (6 bases). The CDR3 has 14 residues. Trimming stripped 6 bases from V and 7 bases from J, with 18 bases between. The germline V gene has CDR1 MRHNA and CDR2 SNTAGT. The CDR3 DNA reads TGTGCCAGCAGGACCACCACAGGGCTAGGTGGCTACACCTTC. Translation gives CASRTTTGLGGYTF.

This clone was found a few times. This chain uses TRBV7-9 with TRBJ1-5; D gene unclear. This CDR3 comprises 13 residues. V was pared by 1 base and J by 2 bases, with 3 bases between. Germline CDR1 is SEHNR and CDR2 is FQNEAQ (reference sequence). The CDR3 reads CASSLVGNQPQHF. CDR3 DNA sequence: TGTGCCAGCAGCTTAGTAGGCAATCAGCCCCAGCATTTT.

V is TRBV29-1 and J is TRBJ2-7, with TRBD1 matching 8 bases. Per germline, CDR1 SQVTM and CDR2 ANQGSEA. Trimming cost V 1 base and J 13 bases; bases outside gene matches: 6. The CDR3 is 11 residues long. The CDR3, as DNA: TGCAGCGTTGAAGCTCCGGACAGGGTTTACTTC. Protein product: CSVEAPDRVYF.

The rearrangement joins TRBV28 to TRBJ2-7; D is unclear. The V end was cut by 5 bases, the J end by 5 bases, with 10 bases between. Germline CDR1 is MDHEN and CDR2 is SYDVKM. This CDR3 spans 12 amino acids. The CDR3 region is CASSLRVNEQYF. Here the CDR3 DNA reads TGTGCCAGCAGTCTACGTGTGAACGAGCAGTACTTC.